The rows below give T cell receptor beta chains drawn from one sample of a study of blood T cell repertoires in COVID-19. Sequencing was performed with immunoSEQ multiplex PCR; in TCRdb, only in-frame clones are kept and a portion is missing. The sample contains around 140,000 clones, roughly 90% of which appear only once. The sequenced material came from peripheral blood. The receptors derive from a woman aged 45-59 years with acute or convalescent COVID-19. Both conserved end residues are part of each CDR3. The D gene is left open where the match is weak. Clone size is stated in some rows and not others, as once, few, many or a class when expanded.

v_gene	d_gene	abundance	j_gene	CDR3nt	CDR3aa
TRBV19	.	once	TRBJ2-2	TGTGCCAGTAGTATAGTCCACGGGGAGCTGTTTTTT	CASSIVHGELFF
TRBV5-1	TRBD2	.	TRBJ2-3	TGCGCCAGCAGCTTCGGGGTTAGCGGGAGTACTTCCACAGATACGCAGTATTTT	CASSFGVSGSTSTDTQYF
TRBV9	.	.	TRBJ1-4	TGTGCCAGCAGCCCCAACCAGGAAAAACTGTTTTTT	CASSPNQEKLFF
TRBV11-3	.	.	TRBJ1-1	TGTGCCAGCAGCTTAAACAGGTTAAACACTGAAGCTTTCTTT	CASSLNRLNTEAFF
TRBV7-2	.	.	TRBJ2-1	TGTGCCAGCAGCTCCGGAGTTTACAATGAGCAGTTCTTC	CASSSGVYNEQFF
TRBV27	TRBD1	.	TRBJ2-7	TGTGCCAGCAGTCCGGTAAGGGACAGGGCCTACGAGCAGTACTTC	CASSPVRDRAYEQYF
TRBV15	TRBD1	.	TRBJ1-6	TGTGCCACCAGCACTACCCGGGACAGCCCCTATAATTCACCCCTCCACTTT	CATSTTRDSPYNSPLHF
TRBV6-4	.	.	TRBJ2-2	TGTGCCAGCAGAAGGACGGGAGTGAGCGGGGAGCTGTTTTTT	CASRRTGVSGELFF
TRBV30	.	.	TRBJ1-5	TGTGCCTGGAGTAGAGGGGAGGGACAGCCCCAGCATTTT	CAWSRGEGQPQHF
TRBV10-1	TRBD1	.	TRBJ2-7	TGCGCCAGCAGTGAGGGTGGAACAGGGGGCATGGACGAGCAGTACTTC	CASSEGGTGGMDEQYF
TRBV7-3	TRBD2	.	TRBJ2-1	TGTGCCAGCAGCCCCGTAGCGGGGGGGCCCGGTGAGCAGTTCTTC	CASSPVAGGPGEQFF
TRBV9	.	.	TRBJ2-2	TGTGCCAGCACCACTGAATTGAACACCGGGGAGCTGTTTTTT	CASTTELNTGELFF
TRBV12-5	.	.	TRBJ1-1	TGTGCTAGTGTCTTAGGGGACACTGAAGCTTTCTTT	CASVLGDTEAFF
TRBV11-2	.	.	TRBJ2-4	TGTGCCAGCAGCTTAGCCAGCGGAAACATTCAGTACTTC	CASSLASGNIQYF
TRBV9	TRBD2	.	TRBJ2-2	TGTGCCAGCAGGGACGGACTAGCGGCTTCGAACACCGGGGAGCTGTTTTTT	CASRDGLAASNTGELFF
TRBV28	TRBD2	once	TRBJ2-2	TGTGCCAGCAGTAAGACCCTAGCGGGTCGCAACACCGGGGAGCTGTTTTTT	CASSKTLAGRNTGELFF
TRBV6-4	.	.	TRBJ1-2	TGTGCCAGCACCGATGACAGCTATGGCTACACCTTC	CASTDDSYGYTF
TRBV19	TRBD1	few	TRBJ1-2	TGTGCCAGTAGCTTGGGACAGCCCTATGGCTACACCTTC	CASSLGQPYGYTF
TRBV7-8	TRBD2	.	TRBJ2-3	TGTGCCAGCAGCTTTCCGACTAGCGGACGCACAGATACGCAGTATTTT	CASSFPTSGRTDTQYF
TRBV30	.	.	TRBJ1-2	TGTGCCTGGAGTGGTACAGGGTATGGCTACACCTTC	CAWSGTGYGYTF
TRBV5-1	TRBD1	.	TRBJ1-2	TGCGCCAGCAGCTTTGGGACAGCCGGGGTGGGCTACACCTTC	CASSFGTAGVGYTF
TRBV9	TRBD2	once	TRBJ2-1	TGTGCCAGCAGCGTGGGGGACCTAAACAGCGGGAGCTTAGTAAATGAGCAGTTCTTC	CASSVGDLNSGSLVNEQFF
TRBV10-1	.	.	TRBJ1-3	TGCGCCAGCAGTGAGCACCCAACAGCACCTGGAAACACCATATATTTT	CASSEHPTAPGNTIYF
TRBV28	TRBD1	.	TRBJ1-1	TGTGCCAGCAGTTTACCCCCCACAGGGGTATGGAACACTGAAGCTTTCTTT	CASSLPPTGVWNTEAFF
TRBV7-3	TRBD2	once	TRBJ2-5	TGTGCCAGCAGCCTCACTAGCGTAGCGTCGACCCAGTACTTC	CASSLTSVASTQYF
TRBV2	.	.	TRBJ1-4	TGTGCCAGCAGTGCTCTCAGGGGAGTGAATGAAAAACTGTTTTTT	CASSALRGVNEKLFF
TRBV3-1/TRBV3-2	TRBD2	.	TRBJ2-3	TGTGCCAGCAGCCCTCAGAGACTAGCCCCAGATACGCAGTATTTT	CASSPQRLAPDTQYF
TRBV7-3	.	.	TRBJ2-1	TGTGCCAGCAGCTCGAAACAGGGCTCCTACAATGAGCAGTTCTTC	CASSSKQGSYNEQFF
TRBV4-1	.	.	TRBJ2-6	TGCGCCAGCAGCCAAGGGCAGGGTCCCTCTGGGGCCAACGTCCTGACTTTC	CASSQGQGPSGANVLTF
TRBV7-9	.	.	TRBJ1-3	TGTGCCAGCCACCCCGGGGCTGGAAACACCATATATTTT	CASHPGAGNTIYF
TRBV4-2	TRBD2	.	TRBJ2-3	TGTGCCAGCAGCTTTCTTAGCGGGAGTGGCGCAGATACGCAGTATTTT	CASSFLSGSGADTQYF
TRBV27	TRBD2	.	TRBJ2-7	TGTGCCAGCAGTTTATGGGGTAGCGGGGGGAGCTCCTACGAGCAGTACTTC	CASSLWGSGGSSYEQYF
TRBV3-1/TRBV3-2	.	.	TRBJ2-3	TGTGCCAGCAGCCAAGATCAGGGAATGATCACAGATACGCAGTATTTT	CASSQDQGMITDTQYF
TRBV19	.	.	TRBJ2-5	TGTGCCAGTAGTACATGGGGGGAGGTCCAAGAGACCCAGTACTTC	CASSTWGEVQETQYF
TRBV2	.	.	TRBJ1-2	TGTGCCAGCAGTGTAATGGAGGGCTCCTATGGCTACACCTTC	CASSVMEGSYGYTF
TRBV7-9	TRBD1	.	TRBJ2-1	TGTGCCAGCAGCCTGACGACAGGGTCCTACAATGAGCAGTTCTTC	CASSLTTGSYNEQFF
TRBV6-5	.	.	TRBJ1-2	TGTGCCAGCAGCTACCTACCGTTCAGGGGTCTTGATGGCTACACCTTC	CASSYLPFRGLDGYTF
TRBV4-1	TRBD2	.	TRBJ2-3	TGCGCCAGCAGCCAAGAGCGGGGGGGGTCCACAGATACGCAGTATTTT	CASSQERGGSTDTQYF
TRBV27	TRBD2	.	TRBJ2-1	TGTGCCAGCAGTTTAGGTTGGTGGCTAGCGGTAGACAATGAGCAGTTCTTC	CASSLGWWLAVDNEQFF
TRBV5-1	.	.	TRBJ1-6	TGCGCCAGCAGCTTGGGGCAGGATAATTCACCCCTCCACTTT	CASSLGQDNSPLHF
TRBV6-5	.	once	TRBJ1-1	TGTGCCAGCAGTTATTCCTCGGGTTTCAACACTGAAGCTTTCTTT	CASSYSSGFNTEAFF
TRBV6-1	.	few	TRBJ2-7	TGTGCCAGCAGTGAGACAGGCCTGCCCCCCTACGAGCAGTACTTC	CASSETGLPPYEQYF
TRBV12-3/TRBV12-4	.	.	TRBJ2-3	TGTGCCAGCAGCCCGTTTGCAGATACGCAGTATTTT	CASSPFADTQYF
TRBV19	.	.	TRBJ1-5	TGTGCCAGTAGTCCCCCAGATAGCAATCAGCCCCAGCATTTT	CASSPPDSNQPQHF
TRBV19	TRBD1	once	TRBJ2-4	TGTGCCAGTAGTATCCAGACAGGGATCCAAAACATTCAGTACTTC	CASSIQTGIQNIQYF
TRBV29-1	.	.	TRBJ1-2	TGCAGCGTTGAAGACAGGGTTGGGGATGGCTACACCTTC	CSVEDRVGDGYTF
TRBV4-2	TRBD2	.	TRBJ2-1	TGTGCCAGCAGCCTTAAGCGGGAATTACTCTTC	CASSLKRELLF
TRBV7-9	TRBD2	.	TRBJ2-5	TGTGCCAGCAGCTTGGTTTTACGGGGGGGCGGTGAGACCCAGTACTTC	CASSLVLRGGGETQYF
TRBV19	TRBD1	.	TRBJ2-1	TGTGCCAGTCGGGGAGAACAGGGACAGGTGGAGTTCTTC	CASRGEQGQVEFF
TRBV7-6	.	.	TRBJ2-7	TGTGCCAGCAGCTTAGGGTCAGGGCTACTCTACGAGCAGTACTTC	CASSLGSGLLYEQYF
TRBV5-1	TRBD1	few	TRBJ1-5	TGCGCCAGCAGGGAAGGGACAGGGGTTCAGCCCCAGCATTTT	CASREGTGVQPQHF
TRBV7-3	TRBD2	.	TRBJ2-2	TGTGCCAGCAGCTTAGCTAGCGGGGACCTGAACACCGGGGAGCTGTTTTTT	CASSLASGDLNTGELFF
TRBV11-3	TRBD1	.	TRBJ2-5	TGTGCCAGCAGCCTAGGGACAGGGGGGATCCAAGAGACCCAGTACTTC	CASSLGTGGIQETQYF
TRBV5-1	TRBD1	once	TRBJ2-7	TGCGCCAGCAGCTCGAACAGGGGGCTAAACGGCGAGCAGTACTTC	CASSSNRGLNGEQYF
TRBV4-1	TRBD2	.	TRBJ2-1	TGCGCCAGCAGCCGTACTAGCGGGGGGGCCAATGAGCAGTTCTTC	CASSRTSGGANEQFF
TRBV9	.	.	TRBJ1-1	TGTGCCAGCAGCCCAAAGGCGGACACTGAAGCTTTCTTT	CASSPKADTEAFF
TRBV30	.	.	TRBJ2-7	TGTGCCTGGAATGTAGGGGAGGCCTACGAGCAGTACTTC	CAWNVGEAYEQYF
TRBV9	.	.	TRBJ2-1	TGTGCCAGCAGCGACTTTAACAATGAGCAGTTCTTC	CASSDFNNEQFF
TRBV29-1	.	once	TRBJ2-3	TGCAGCGTTGGGGACACCCCAGATACGCAGTATTTT	CSVGDTPDTQYF